The sequence of this T cell receptor beta chain was determined in a study of blood T cell repertoires in COVID-19 (dated by TCRdb to the early 2020s). The study in broad terms: Collaborator samples came from the United States, Italy and Spain and covered acute and convalescent phases of COVID-19. A de-identified subject ID, COVID-19 status, age in years and sex were almost always included in the sample metadata. The repertoires were released in a freely available public database meant as a resource for research on the immune response to SARS-CoV-2. The samples were drawn from the first 160 participants of the ongoing ImmuneRACE study and from roughly 1,300 subjects provided by 6 global collaborators. The prospective study material was composed of cDNA or gDNA derived from T cells, B-cell-depleted T cells, or PBMCs. Where available, HLA class I and class II types were obtained from metadata supplied by the sample provider rather than from assay-based typing. Subjects who had been exposed to COVID-19, were actively infected with it, or had recovered from it provided the deeply sampled blood TCRbeta repertoires that made up the dataset. What the work shows at the level of the full study, not this receptor alone: Clinical and demographic metadata were provided uncurated, with the amount varying by source and participant.

This clone was found once. Which antigen it targets is not known. No much larger clone is present one base from it, and per-base qualities are unavailable. The collaborating institutions used their own protocols to collect whole blood in K2EDTA tubes. Collaborator samples were shipped for TCRbeta analysis as frozen whole blood, isolated PBMCs, or DNA extracted from either sample type. TCRbeta CDR3 regions were amplified from genomic DNA using the immunoSEQ Assay, a bias-controlled multiplex PCR. On the authors' methods: The number of nucleated cells in each sample was estimated by amplification of reference gene primers within the assay. To quantify the absolute abundance of each unique TCRbeta CDR3 rearrangement, sequence reads were collapsed and filtered. For each sample, productive Simpson clonality was calculated by taking the square root of Simpson's diversity index across productive rearrangements. Entries here come from immuneACCESS through TCRdb and include only in-frame sequences with V and J called. Some clones fail to appear in such tables; in the studies checked, an unresolved V gene covers under half of the shortfall, and the cause of the remainder is unknown. V and J calls plus clone size are reproduced from that table; the DNA served to infer D and trimming. This sample holds 45,000 to 65,000 clones; about 85% were observed only once. 6.9% of the sample is held by the ten biggest clonotypes.

The CDR3 starts with the cysteine, ends with the phenylalanine, and has 16 residues. The sequence is cut down to CDR3 DNA, 48 bases in frame from base 1. V and J are trimmed by 1 base and 5 bases, and the gene matches miss 7 bases of the junction. As encoded in the germline V gene, CDR1 is MDHEN while CDR2 is SYDVKM. The chain couples TRBV28 to TRBJ1-5; 8 of the junction bases match TRBD1. The sequence derives from a man in his 70s with active COVID-19. The sample consisted of peripheral blood. The CDR3 in this case is CASSLYQGAQDQPQHF. The bases are TGTGCCAGCAGTTTATACCAGGGGGCGCAGGATCAGCCCCAGCATTTT. Where the CDR3 stops, the reference TRBV28 and TRBJ1-5 genes take over; the full variable domain is DVKVTQSSRYLVKRTGEKVFLECVQDMDHENMFWYRQDPGLGLRLIYFSYDVKMKEKGDIPEGYSVSREKKERFSLILESASTNQTSMYLCASSLYQGAQDQPQHFGDGTRLSIL.